Below, 15 T cell receptor beta chains from the same sample are listed, as sequenced in a study of cytomegalovirus exposure and HLA in healthy donors. This PCR relied on a set of 60 Vbeta primers and 13 Jbeta primers. TCRdb keeps only in-frame clones here, not all; method: immunoSEQ multiplex PCR. The sample contains 99,000 or so clones, around 80% of which appear only once. Sequencing was carried out using PBMCs. The receptors were sampled from a middle-aged man in good health and CMV-seropositive.

The chain is built from TRBV11-1 and TRBJ2-7; D perhaps matches TRBD1 (5 bases). The V gene's germline CDR1 is SGHAT and CDR2 FQDESV (reference sequence). V was shortened by 5 bases and J by 2 bases, with 16 bases between the two germline ends. This CDR3 region has 15 residues. CDR3 sequence reads: CASSLLQGVTYEQYF. For the CDR3, the DNA is TGTGCCAGCAGCCTCTTACAAGGGGTAACCTACGAGCAGTACTTC.

The chain carries TRBV9 and TRBJ1-2; 7 bases match TRBD1. The CDR3 has 14 residues. CDR1 is SGDLS, CDR2 YYNGEE, per germline. The J segment lost 7 bases and the V segment lost 0 bases, leaving 6 bases of the junction unmatched. The CDR3 region is CASSVGQGGAGYTF. In DNA form, the CDR3 reads TGTGCCAGCAGCGTAGGACAGGGCGGCGCTGGCTACACCTTC.

This rearrangement joins TRBV11-3 to TRBJ2-7; D is possibly TRBD1 (8 bases). The germline V gene encodes CDR1 SGHNT and CDR2 YENEEA. Trimming cost V 7 bases and J 0 bases, with 16 bases left between them. CDR3 size: 15 residues. This chain's CDR3 is CASTQGGGSSYEQYF. For the CDR3, the DNA is TGTGCCAGCACACAGGGGGGGGGCAGCTCCTACGAGCAGTACTTC.

The rearrangement links TRBV5-1 to TRBJ2-3; 8 bases match TRBD2. CDR1 is SGHRS and CDR2 is YFSETQ in the germline V gene. CDR3 length equals 17 residues. V was clipped by 5 bases and J by 6 bases; unmatched bases: 17. The CDR3 DNA reads TGCGCCAGCAGACAGACTCTACTAGCGGCCCTCTCCGATACGCAGTATTTT. Its protein product is CASRQTLLAALSDTQYF.

The count of this clone is one. The gene calls are TRBV7-3 and TRBJ2-1; no reliable D call. V lost 2 bases and J lost 4, with 15 bases in between. This CDR3 contains 16 residues. The germline V gene encodes CDR1 SGHTA and CDR2 FQGTGA. The chain's CDR3 is CASSLGLGSGYNEQFF. The CDR3 DNA follows: TGTGCCAGCAGCTTAGGGTTGGGTTCAGGTTACAATGAGCAGTTCTTC.

The chain is built from TRBV4-3 and TRBJ2-5; D unclear. Germline lookup yields CDR1 LGHNA and CDR2 YSLEER. The V gene lost 3 bases and the J gene lost 1 base, with 12 bases spanning the gap. The CDR3 contains 15 residues. The CDR3 here is CASSQAFRSQETQYF. CDR3 bases: TGCGCCAGCAGCCAGGCTTTTCGTTCCCAAGAGACCCAGTACTTC.

The V and J genes are TRBV9 and TRBJ1-2, with 7 bases identical to TRBD1. Germline V gene lookup returns CDR1 SGDLS and CDR2 YYNGEE. V lost 3 bases, J lost 0 bases, and 5 bases stayed unmatched. The CDR3 covers 15 residues. CDR3 nucleotides: TGTGCCAGCAGCGAGGGGACAGCTACTAACTATGGCTACACCTTC. It translates to CASSEGTATNYGYTF.

The rearrangement uses TRBV2 and TRBJ1-1; TRBD1 matches 11 bases. The trim removed 5 bases at V and 11 bases at J, leaving 1 base unmatched. Germline V gene lookup returns CDR1 SNHLY and CDR2 FYNNEI. The CDR3 contains 11 residues. This CDR3 is CASSRDRGAFF. The CDR3 nucleotides read TGTGCCAGCAGTCGGGACAGGGGGGCTTTCTTT.

The J gene is TRBJ1-1, the V gene TRBV5-6; 9 positions match TRBD1. The V segment lost 5 bases and the J segment 5 bases; nucleotides outside the gene matches: 19. Per the germline V gene, CDR1 is SGHDT and CDR2 is YYEEEE. The CDR3 consists of 18 residues. CDR3: CASRYKFGTGTLETEAFF. The CDR3 coding sequence is TGTGCCAGCAGATATAAGTTTGGGACAGGGACTCTGGAGACTGAAGCTTTCTTT. Looking up the rest from reference TRBV5-6 and TRBJ1-1 gives the full variable domain: DAGVTQSPTHLIKTRGQQVTLRCSPKSGHDTVSWYQQALGQGPQFIFQYYEEEERQRGNFPDRFSGHQFPNYSSELNVNALLLGDSALYLCASRYKFGTGTLETEAFFGQGTRLTVV.

The J gene is TRBJ2-7, the V gene TRBV5-4, with 10 bases fitting TRBD1. With V trimmed by 4 bases and J by 7 bases, 8 bases remained unmatched. The germline V gene has CDR1 SGHNT and CDR2 YYREEE (reference sequence). CDR3 size: 14 residues. CDR3 protein: CASSRQGASGEQYF. CDR3 DNA sequence: TGTGCCAGCAGCCGACAGGGGGCATCGGGTGAGCAGTACTTC.

The V gene is TRBV6-4, the J gene TRBJ2-5; possibly TRBD1 for D (5 bases). The CDR3 has 14 residues. V was cut by 2 bases and J by 2 bases, with 9 bases left in between. CDR1 and CDR2 from the germline V gene are MRHNA and SNTAGT. DNA of the CDR3: TGTGCCAGCAGTGACGCAGGGCGACAAGAGACCCAGTACTTC. This encodes CASSDAGRQETQYF.

The genes are TRBV28 and TRBJ2-7, with TRBD1 identical over 10 bases. After removal of 5 bases from V and 1 base from J, the junction contained 2 bases not matched to a gene. The CDR3 runs 14 residues. CDR1 and CDR2 (germline): MDHEN, SYDVKM. DNA of the CDR3: TGTGCCAGCAGTCGGACAGGGGGGTCCTACGAGCAGTACTTC. Translating gives CASSRTGGSYEQYF.

V is TRBV27 and J is TRBJ2-5, with 7 bases fitting TRBD2. Looked up from germline, CDR1 is MNHEY and CDR2 is SMNVEV (reference sequence). The V and J ends lost 5 bases and 4 bases, in that order; junction bases with no gene match: 1. CDR3 length equals 12 residues. CDR3 sequence: CASSPGGETQYF. DNA for the CDR3: TGTGCCAGCAGTCCGGGGGGAGAGACCCAGTACTTC.

The rearrangement joins TRBV5-1 to TRBJ2-1; 8 bases map to TRBD2. CDR3 size: 16 residues. V shed 4 bases and J 0 bases; nucleotides not matched to a gene: 6. Germline-derived CDR1 and CDR2 are SGHRS and YFSETQ. The CDR3 nucleotides are TGCGCCAGCAGCCCCTGGAGCGGGAGCTCCTACAATGAGCAGTTCTTC. It specifies CASSPWSGSSYNEQFF.

The genes are TRBV6-6 and TRBJ1-4; tentative D call: TRBD1 (5 bases). Germline loops: CDR1 MNHNY, CDR2 SVGAGI (reference sequence). V lost 2 bases and J 10 bases, leaving 11 bases between the germline ends. The CDR3 covers 13 residues. The CDR3 DNA reads as TGTGCCAGCAGTTACGGGACTGAGGGAAAACTGTTTTTT. Its protein product is CASSYGTEGKLFF.